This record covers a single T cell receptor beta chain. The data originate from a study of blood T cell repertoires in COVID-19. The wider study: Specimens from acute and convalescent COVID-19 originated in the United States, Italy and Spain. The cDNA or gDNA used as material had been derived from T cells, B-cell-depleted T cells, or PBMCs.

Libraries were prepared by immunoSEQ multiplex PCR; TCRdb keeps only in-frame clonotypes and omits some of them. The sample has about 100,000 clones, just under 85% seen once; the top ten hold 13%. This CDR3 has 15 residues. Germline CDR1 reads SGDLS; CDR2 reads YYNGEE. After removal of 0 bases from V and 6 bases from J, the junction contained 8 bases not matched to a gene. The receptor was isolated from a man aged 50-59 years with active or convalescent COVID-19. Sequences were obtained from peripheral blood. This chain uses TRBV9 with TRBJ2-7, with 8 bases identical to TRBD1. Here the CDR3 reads CASSVVDRTGTEQYF. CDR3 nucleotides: TGTGCCAGCAGCGTAGTTGATCGGACAGGGACCGAGCAGTACTTC.